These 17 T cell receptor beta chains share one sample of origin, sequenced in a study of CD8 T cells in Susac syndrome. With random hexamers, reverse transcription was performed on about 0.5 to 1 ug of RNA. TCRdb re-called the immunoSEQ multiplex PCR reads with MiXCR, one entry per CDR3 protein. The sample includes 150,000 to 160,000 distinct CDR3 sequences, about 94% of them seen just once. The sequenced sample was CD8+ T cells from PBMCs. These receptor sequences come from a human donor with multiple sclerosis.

The CDR3 loop is CAWSVPPFSRRYNEQFF. DNA for the CDR3: TGTGCCTGGAGTGTCCCCCCCTTTAGCCGCCGGTACAATGAGCAGTTCTTC. The chain carries TRBV30 and TRBJ2-1; D is unclear. The V gene's germline CDR1 is GTSNPN and CDR2 SVGIG (reference sequence). Trimming cost V 0 bases and J 4 bases, with 19 bases left between them. CDR3 length: 17 amino acids.

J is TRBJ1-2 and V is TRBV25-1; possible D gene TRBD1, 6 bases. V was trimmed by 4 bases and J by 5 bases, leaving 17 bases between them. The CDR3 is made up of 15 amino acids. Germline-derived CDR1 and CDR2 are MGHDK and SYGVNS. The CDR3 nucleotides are TGTGCCAGCAGTGGCGGGGGGCAGGGAACATATGGCTACACCTTC. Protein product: CASSGGGQGTYGYTF.

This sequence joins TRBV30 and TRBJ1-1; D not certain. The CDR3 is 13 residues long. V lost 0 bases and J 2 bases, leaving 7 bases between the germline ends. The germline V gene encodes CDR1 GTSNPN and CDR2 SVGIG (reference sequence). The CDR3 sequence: CAWSVFVNTEAFF. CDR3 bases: TGTGCCTGGAGTGTATTCGTTAACACTGAAGCTTTCTTT.

DNA for the CDR3: TGTGCCAGCAGCGCCGGGGACGCCGGGGAGCTGTTTTTT. It is translated as CASSAGDAGELFF. The chain links TRBV9 to TRBJ2-2; D might be TRBD1 or TRBD2, each matching 5 bases. Trimming took off 3 bases at V and 6 bases at J, with 9 bases between the two ends. Germline lookup yields CDR1 SGDLS and CDR2 YYNGEE. CDR3 size: 13 residues.

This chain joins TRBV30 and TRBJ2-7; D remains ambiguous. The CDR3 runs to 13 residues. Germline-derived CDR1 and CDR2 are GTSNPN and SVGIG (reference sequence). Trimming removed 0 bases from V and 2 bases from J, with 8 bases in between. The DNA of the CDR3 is TGTGCCTGGAGTGTTGGGGAAACCTACGAGCAGTACTTC. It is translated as CAWSVGETYEQYF.

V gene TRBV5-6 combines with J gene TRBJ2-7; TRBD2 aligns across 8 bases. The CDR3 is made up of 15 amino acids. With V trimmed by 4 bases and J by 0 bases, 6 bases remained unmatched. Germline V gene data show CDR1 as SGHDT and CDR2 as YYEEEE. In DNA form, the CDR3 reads TGTGCCAGCAGCCCCGGGGGGGCCAGCTCCTACGAGCAGTACTTC. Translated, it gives CASSPGGASSYEQYF. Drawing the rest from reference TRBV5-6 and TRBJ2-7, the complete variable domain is DAGVTQSPTHLIKTRGQQVTLRCSPKSGHDTVSWYQQALGQGPQFIFQYYEEEERQRGNFPDRFSGHQFPNYSSELNVNALLLGDSALYLCASSPGGASSYEQYFGPGTRLTVT.

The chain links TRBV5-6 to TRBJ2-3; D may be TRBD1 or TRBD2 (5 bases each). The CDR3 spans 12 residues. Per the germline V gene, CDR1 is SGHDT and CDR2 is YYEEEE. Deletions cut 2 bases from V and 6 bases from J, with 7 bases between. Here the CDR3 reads CASSLGDDTQYF. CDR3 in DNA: TGTGCCAGCAGCTTAGGGGACGATACGCAGTATTTT. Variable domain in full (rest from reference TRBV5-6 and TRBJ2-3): DAGVTQSPTHLIKTRGQQVTLRCSPKSGHDTVSWYQQALGQGPQFIFQYYEEEERQRGNFPDRFSGHQFPNYSSELNVNALLLGDSALYLCASSLGDDTQYFGPGTRLTVL.

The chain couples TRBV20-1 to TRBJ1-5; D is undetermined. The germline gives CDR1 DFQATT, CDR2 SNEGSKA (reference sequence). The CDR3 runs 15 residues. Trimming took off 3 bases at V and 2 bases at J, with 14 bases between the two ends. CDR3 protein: CSASAGGSGNQPQHF. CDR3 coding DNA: TGCAGTGCTAGTGCGGGAGGGAGTGGCAATCAGCCCCAGCATTTT.

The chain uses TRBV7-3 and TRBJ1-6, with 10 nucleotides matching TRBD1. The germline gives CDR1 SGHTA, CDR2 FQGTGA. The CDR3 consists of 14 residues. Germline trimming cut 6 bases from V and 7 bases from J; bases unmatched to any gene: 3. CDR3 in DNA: TGTGCCAGCAGACGGGGACAGGGGAATTCACCCCTCCACTTT. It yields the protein CASRRGQGNSPLHF. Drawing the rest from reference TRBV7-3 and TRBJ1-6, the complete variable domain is GAGVSQTPSNKVTEKGKYVELRCDPISGHTALYWYRQSLGQGPEFLIYFQGTGAADDSGLPNDRFFAVRPEGSVSTLKIQRTERGDSAVYLCASRRGQGNSPLHFGNGTRLTVT.

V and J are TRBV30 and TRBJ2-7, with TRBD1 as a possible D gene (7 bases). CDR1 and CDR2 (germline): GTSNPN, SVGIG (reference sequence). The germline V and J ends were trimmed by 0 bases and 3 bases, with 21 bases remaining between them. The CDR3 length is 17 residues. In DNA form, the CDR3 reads TGTGCCTGGAGTGTACACCCTCCGACAGGGAGGCACTACGAGCAGTACTTC. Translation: CAWSVHPPTGRHYEQYF.

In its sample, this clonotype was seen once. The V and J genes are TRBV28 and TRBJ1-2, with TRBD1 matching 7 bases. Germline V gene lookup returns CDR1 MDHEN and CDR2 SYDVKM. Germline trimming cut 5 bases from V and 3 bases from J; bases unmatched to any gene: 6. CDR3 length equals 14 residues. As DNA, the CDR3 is TGTGCCAGCAGTGACGACAGGGCCGACTATGGCTACACCTTC. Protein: CASSDDRADYGYTF.

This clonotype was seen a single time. CDR3 region: CASSKTRSPLHF. The CDR3 DNA sequence: TGTGCCAGCAGTAAGACTCGTTCACCCCTCCACTTT. The chain links TRBV6-5 to TRBJ1-6, with D unresolved. Trimming left V 5 bases short and J 9 bases short, with 8 bases between. The CDR3 is 12 amino acids. CDR1 and CDR2 (germline): MNHEY, SVGAGI.

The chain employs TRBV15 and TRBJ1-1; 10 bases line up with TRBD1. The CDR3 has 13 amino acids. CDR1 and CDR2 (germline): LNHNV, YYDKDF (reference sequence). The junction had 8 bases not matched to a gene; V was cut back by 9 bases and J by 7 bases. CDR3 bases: TGTGCCACGACCCGGGACAGGGGAAGTGAAGCTTTCTTT. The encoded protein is CATTRDRGSEAFF.

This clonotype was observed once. The CDR3 loop reads CASSLNPEGIRYEQYF. As DNA, the CDR3 is TGTGCCAGCAGTTTAAATCCGGAAGGAATAAGATACGAGCAGTACTTC. The V call is TRBV28, the J call TRBJ2-7; D unclear. Deletions cut 2 bases from V and 4 bases from J, with 18 bases between. The CDR3 is made up of 16 amino acids. From germline, CDR1 is MDHEN and CDR2 SYDVKM.

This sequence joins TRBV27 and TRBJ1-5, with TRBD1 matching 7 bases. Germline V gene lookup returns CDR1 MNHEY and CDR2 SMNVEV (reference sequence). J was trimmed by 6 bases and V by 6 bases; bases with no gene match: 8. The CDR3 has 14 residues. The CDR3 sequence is CASSQYRGAQPQHF. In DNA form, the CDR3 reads TGTGCCAGCAGCCAATACAGGGGTGCTCAGCCCCAGCATTTT.

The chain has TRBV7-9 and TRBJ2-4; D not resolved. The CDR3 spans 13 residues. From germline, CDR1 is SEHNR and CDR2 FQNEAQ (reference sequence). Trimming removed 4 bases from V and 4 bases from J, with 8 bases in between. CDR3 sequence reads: CASSSDRKNIQYF. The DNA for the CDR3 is TGTGCCAGCAGCTCGGATCGGAAAAACATTCAGTACTTC.

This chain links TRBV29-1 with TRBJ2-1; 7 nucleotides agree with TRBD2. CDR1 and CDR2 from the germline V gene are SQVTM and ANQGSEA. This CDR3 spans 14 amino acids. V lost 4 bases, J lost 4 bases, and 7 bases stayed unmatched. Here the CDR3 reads CSVGMGGSYNEQFF. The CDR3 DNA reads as TGCAGCGTTGGGATGGGGGGGAGTTACAATGAGCAGTTCTTC.